These 5 T cell receptor beta chains were sequenced from one sample in a study of blood T cell repertoires in COVID-19. Assay: immunoSEQ multiplex PCR; the TCRdb copy retains only in-frame clones and omits some. The sample contains about 280,000 clones, more than 85% of which appear only once. The sequenced material came from PBMCs or T cells enriched from blood (not recorded which). These receptors all stem from a man aged 35 to 55 who had been exposed to COVID-19.

The chain recombines TRBV25-1 with TRBJ2-5; weak D call: TRBD2 (6 bases). Germline CDR1 reads MGHDK; CDR2 reads SYGVNS. This CDR3 is built from 13 residues. Trimming took off 4 bases at V and 3 bases at J, with 9 bases between the two ends. CDR3 sequence: CASSGGGKETQYF. DNA of the CDR3: TGTGCCAGCAGTGGGGGCGGGAAAGAGACCCAGTACTTC.

CDR3 sequence reads: CASSPSEPREQYF. Written as DNA, the CDR3 is TGTGCCAGCAGTCCTAGCGAACCCCGGGAGCAGTACTTC. This chain connects TRBV6-5 to TRBJ2-7; a possible D gene is TRBD2 (6 bases). CDR1 is MNHEY, CDR2 SVGAGI, per germline. This CDR3 has 13 residues. V lost 5 bases and J lost 7, with 15 bases in between.

In this sample, this clone turned up once. V and J are TRBV2 and TRBJ2-2; D possibly corresponds to TRBD1 (5 bases). Trimming pared 7 bases from V and 10 bases from J, leaving 16 bases between. Looked up from germline, CDR1 is SNHLY and CDR2 is FYNNEI. The CDR3 sequence is 13 residues long. CDR3 DNA: TGTGCCAGCAACCTAATAGAAGGGGAGGAGCTGTTTTTT. Its protein product is CASNLIEGEELFF.

The chain recombines TRBV5-1 with TRBJ2-5; 7 bases match TRBD1. CDR3 length: 14 amino acids. In germline, CDR1 is SGHRS, CDR2 YFSETQ. V was pared by 6 bases and J by 2 bases, with 7 bases of the junction left unmatched. The CDR3 spells CASNKDRVQETQYF. DNA for the CDR3: TGCGCCAGCAACAAAGACAGGGTACAAGAGACCCAGTACTTC.

The V gene is TRBV10-3, the J gene TRBJ1-2, with D perhaps TRBD1 (6 bases). This CDR3 comprises 15 residues. Trimming stripped 6 bases from V and 8 bases from J, with 22 bases between. Germline CDR1 is ENHRY and CDR2 is SYGVKD. CDR3 in amino acids: CAISASGIKGQGYTF. In DNA form, the CDR3 reads TGTGCCATCAGCGCTAGCGGGATAAAGGGACAAGGCTACACCTTC.